Below are 32 T cell receptor beta chains sequenced from a single sample in a study of blood T cell repertoires in COVID-19. The data were produced by immunoSEQ multiplex PCR, yet TCRdb's version contains in-frame clones alone and is incomplete. The sample shows over 250,000 clones, roughly 90% of them seen only once. What was sequenced was peripheral blood. The receptors originated from a young woman with COVID-19, enrolled during active disease.

V is TRBV18 and J is TRBJ1-1; 7 bases align to TRBD1. J was trimmed by 5 bases and V by 5 bases; bases with no gene match: 8. The CDR3 is made up of 14 amino acids. Germline values: CDR1 KGHSH, CDR2 LQKENI. The CDR3 protein is CASSTPGQLTEAFF. CDR3 coding DNA: TGTGCCAGCTCAACGCCGGGACAGTTGACTGAAGCTTTCTTT.

This sequence joins TRBV6-2 or TRBV6-3 and TRBJ2-7; tentatively, D is TRBD1 (6 bases). Germline V gives CDR1 MNHEY, CDR2 SVGEGT. The CDR3 is made up of 13 amino acids. Deletions cut 4 bases from V and 3 bases from J, with 10 bases between. The CDR3 region is CASSLGAIYEQYF. DNA of the CDR3: TGTGCCAGCAGTTTGGGGGCCATCTACGAGCAGTACTTC.

This clone was observed a few times. V and J are TRBV6-4 and TRBJ1-1, with 7 bases aligning to TRBD1. This CDR3 has 13 amino acids. The V gene end was trimmed by 3 bases and the J gene end by 9 bases; junction bases not matched to a gene: 7. From germline, CDR1 is MRHNA and CDR2 SNTAGT. The CDR3 region is CASSDTGTEKAFF. DNA for the CDR3: TGTGCCAGCAGTGATACCGGGACAGAGAAAGCTTTCTTT.

This chain joins TRBV19 and TRBJ1-3; 7 nucleotides agree with TRBD1. CDR1 LNHDA and CDR2 SQIVND come from the germline V gene (reference sequence). CDR3 size: 13 residues. V trimming: 10 bases; J trimming: 8 bases; junction bases outside the gene matches: 11. The CDR3 DNA sequence: TGTGCCACTCACAGGGACAGTTGGGACACCATATATTTT. It specifies CATHRDSWDTIYF.

V usage is TRBV5-4 and J usage is TRBJ2-7, with D tentatively TRBD1 (7 bases). The germline V gene encodes CDR1 SGHNT and CDR2 YYREEE (reference sequence). CDR3 length equals 16 residues. Trimming shortened V by 4 bases and J by 7 bases, and 24 bases separated the two germline ends. The CDR3 sequence: CASSLNRGGLPGEQYF. CDR3 in DNA: TGTGCCAGCAGCCTCAACAGGGGAGGCCTCCCGGGGGAGCAGTACTTC.

The chain links TRBV9 to TRBJ2-3; 13 nucleotides line up with TRBD2. V lost 3 bases and J lost 5; bases outside the gene matches: 0. The CDR3 totals 14 residues. Germline CDR1 is SGDLS and CDR2 is YYNGEE. This CDR3 reads CASSGTSGRDTQYF. CDR3 in DNA: TGTGCCAGCAGCGGGACTAGCGGGAGAGATACGCAGTATTTT.

For the CDR3, the DNA is TGTGCCAGCAGTTTATCCGCAGCAGGGCTGGGGGAAGCTTTCTTT. Amino acid sequence: CASSLSAAGLGEAFF. The rearrangement joins TRBV27 to TRBJ1-1; a possible D gene is TRBD1 (5 bases). V was shortened by 0 bases and J by 8 bases, with 16 bases between the two germline ends. The CDR3 extends over 15 amino acids. Germline V gene data show CDR1 as MNHEY and CDR2 as SMNVEV (reference sequence).

The rearrangement joins TRBV28 to TRBJ1-4; 10 nucleotides match TRBD1. Losses at the gene ends were 3 bases for V and 12 bases for J; bases not matched to a gene: 7. The CDR3 length is 14 residues. From germline, CDR1 is MDHEN and CDR2 SYDVKM. CDR3 nucleotide sequence: TGTGCCAGCAGTTTGCCGGACAGGGGGACTCAACTGTTTTTT. It translates to CASSLPDRGTQLFF.

The rearrangement joins TRBV19 to TRBJ1-1, with a tentative D call TRBD1 (6 bases). CDR3 length: 16 residues. V lost 4 bases, J lost 0 bases, and 15 bases lay in between. Germline lookup yields CDR1 LNHDA and CDR2 SQIVND (reference sequence). The CDR3 reads CASSTGVGQLNTEAFF. The CDR3 region has the DNA TGTGCCAGTAGTACAGGGGTGGGGCAGCTGAACACTGAAGCTTTCTTT.

The gene calls are TRBV6-5 and TRBJ1-2; 7 nucleotides align to TRBD1. Germline V gene sequence: CDR1 MNHEY, CDR2 SVGAGI. V was pared by 6 bases and J by 8 bases, with 12 bases of the junction left unmatched. The CDR3 contains 14 residues. CDR3 region: CASRLDQGVSGYTF. The CDR3, as DNA: TGTGCCAGCAGACTTGATCAGGGGGTCTCGGGCTACACCTTC.

This clone has a single count. V is TRBV29-1 and J is TRBJ1-2, with D perhaps matching TRBD1 (5 bases). The length of the CDR3 is 12 residues. The V end lost 3 bases, the J end lost 4 bases, and 9 bases lay between the germline ends. CDR1 and CDR2 (germline): SQVTM, ANQGSEA. CDR3 in amino acids: CSVDTGFYGYTF. DNA for the CDR3: TGCAGCGTTGACACAGGTTTCTATGGCTACACCTTC.

This clone came up once. The J gene is TRBJ1-2, the V gene TRBV27; weak D call: TRBD1 (5 bases). Germline-derived CDR1 and CDR2 are MNHEY and SMNVEV (reference sequence). The CDR3 runs 13 residues. The V and J ends lost 4 bases and 4 bases respectively, with 10 bases between them. The CDR3 region is CASSWQGGYGYTF. DNA of the CDR3: TGTGCCAGCAGTTGGCAGGGCGGCTATGGCTACACCTTC.

The V and J genes are TRBV15 and TRBJ2-7, with D perhaps TRBD2 (6 bases). Germline values: CDR1 LNHNV, CDR2 YYDKDF (reference sequence). With 4 bases removed from V and 2 bases from J, the gap between germline ends came to 15 bases. The CDR3 runs to 15 residues. The CDR3 loop reads CATSTRDSPAYEQYF. CDR3 in DNA: TGTGCCACCAGCACCCGGGACTCGCCCGCCTACGAGCAGTACTTC.

The V call is TRBV6-5, the J call TRBJ2-7, with D hard to call. Germline V gives CDR1 MNHEY, CDR2 SVGAGI. The CDR3 covers 16 residues. Trimming removed 0 bases at V and 2 bases at J, with 14 bases between. The CDR3 loop reads CASSYSWQNLAYEQYF. The CDR3 coding sequence is TGTGCCAGCAGTTACTCGTGGCAGAACCTAGCCTACGAGCAGTACTTC.

The genes are TRBV2 and TRBJ2-6; weak D call: TRBD1 (7 bases). The length of the CDR3 is 17 residues. Trimming took off 7 bases at V and 4 bases at J, with 20 bases between the two ends. The germline gives CDR1 SNHLY, CDR2 FYNNEI. The CDR3 loop reads CASNPQGGVAGANVLTF. The CDR3 DNA reads as TGTGCCAGCAATCCGCAGGGGGGTGTAGCAGGGGCCAACGTCCTGACTTTC.

This clone was seen once. The chain combines TRBV6-5 with TRBJ1-3, with D perhaps TRBD1 (5 bases). This CDR3 contains 14 residues. Germline CDR1 reads MNHEY; CDR2 reads SVGAGI. V gave up 2 bases and J gave up 3 bases, with 8 bases separating them. CDR3 in DNA: TGTGCCAGCAGTTACAGGGGAGGTGGAAACACCATATATTTT. It yields the protein CASSYRGGGNTIYF.

A word on this clone: Mismatch with germline at one junction end may stem from a read error. The chain recombines TRBV6-2 or TRBV6-3 with TRBJ2-7; no reliable D call. The germline gives CDR1 MNHEY, CDR2 SVGEGT. This CDR3 contains 13 residues. CDR3 loop: CASSYLAAYEQYF. For the CDR3, the DNA is TGTGCCAGTAGTTACTTGGCCGCCTACGAGCAGTACTTC.

In regard to this clone: Other nucleotide sequences in the sample specify the same CDR3. The chain has TRBV28 and TRBJ1-2; 8 nucleotides line up with TRBD1. The CDR3 length is 14 residues. V lost 5 bases and J lost 2; bases outside the gene matches: 4. The germline V gene has CDR1 MDHEN and CDR2 SYDVKM. CDR3 bases: TGTGCCAGCAGTATAAACAGGGGGAACTATGGCTACACCTTC. Protein product: CASSINRGNYGYTF.

The genes are TRBV6-5 and TRBJ2-2, with 8 bases that match TRBD1. This CDR3 has 13 amino acids. Trimming took 6 bases from V and 6 from J; bases not matched to a gene: 3. The germline CDR1 and CDR2 sequences are MNHEY and SVGAGI. CDR3 DNA: TGTGCCAGCAGAAAACAGGGGGCCGGGGAGCTGTTTTTT. This gives the protein CASRKQGAGELFF.

The chain carries TRBV7-6 and TRBJ1-2; 8 bases fit TRBD1. The CDR3 is 15 amino acids. The germline CDR1 and CDR2 sequences are SGHVS and FNYEAQ. Trimming took 5 bases from V and 0 from J; bases not matched to a gene: 5. Here the CDR3 DNA reads TGTGCCAGCAGCGAGACAGGGGCTACTAACTATGGCTACACCTTC. Translation gives CASSETGATNYGYTF.

The CDR3 reads CAWSAYSPNTIYF. CDR3 nucleotide sequence: TGTGCCTGGAGTGCATACTCCCCGAACACCATATATTTT. The chain is built from TRBV30 and TRBJ1-3; the D is unclear. The V gene's germline CDR1 is GTSNPN and CDR2 SVGIG (reference sequence). The CDR3 covers 13 residues. V lost 1 base to trimming and J lost 7 bases, with 11 bases between them.

The chain employs TRBV3-1 (or the pseudogene TRBV3-2) and TRBJ1-2; 10 nucleotides match TRBD1. The CDR3 is 13 residues long. The J segment lost 8 bases and the V segment lost 4 bases, leaving 4 bases of the junction unmatched. Germline CDR1 reads LGHDT; CDR2 reads YNNKEL (reference sequence). As DNA, the CDR3 is TGTGCCAGCAGCCTGGGACAGGGGCGAGGCTACACCTTC. Its translation: CASSLGQGRGYTF.

The chain uses TRBV3-1 (or the pseudogene TRBV3-2) and TRBJ2-2; D may be TRBD2 (6 bases). The CDR3 consists of 14 residues. V was clipped by 7 bases and J by 3 bases, with 12 bases between them. Germline assignment: CDR1 LGHDT and CDR2 YNNKEL (reference sequence). The CDR3 sequence: CASTYQRDTGELFF. The CDR3 bases are TGTGCCAGCACGTACCAGCGGGACACCGGGGAGCTGTTTTTT.

J is TRBJ1-1 and V is TRBV12-3 or TRBV12-4; D possibly corresponds to TRBD1 (5 bases). This CDR3 region has 13 residues. V dropped 5 bases and J dropped 3 bases, with 10 bases sitting between them. CDR3 sequence reads: CASSLDRHTEAFF. CDR3 in DNA: TGTGCCAGCAGTCTAGACAGACACACTGAAGCTTTCTTT.

The V call is TRBV4-1, the J call TRBJ1-1, with a tentative D call TRBD1 (6 bases). Trimming left V 2 bases short and J 6 bases short, with 19 bases between. Germline V lookup: CDR1 MGHRA, CDR2 YSYEKL. The CDR3 spans 16 residues. For the CDR3, the DNA is TGCGCCAGCAGCCAAATCACGACAAAGGACAGCGCTGAAGCTTTCTTT. Translating it yields CASSQITTKDSAEAFF.

The chain is built from TRBV27 and TRBJ1-6, with TRBD1 matching over 8 bases. Looked up from germline, CDR1 is MNHEY and CDR2 is SMNVEV (reference sequence). This CDR3 contains 14 residues. The trim removed 8 bases at V and 7 bases at J, leaving 7 bases unmatched. The CDR3 bases are TGTGCCAGCGGTTCGGCAGGGGGCAATTCACCCCTCCACTTT. Translated, it gives CASGSAGGNSPLHF.

The J gene is TRBJ2-1, the V gene TRBV7-9; possibly TRBD1 for D (6 bases). V gave up 4 bases and J gave up 0 bases, with 19 bases separating them. CDR1 is SEHNR and CDR2 is FQNEAQ in the germline V gene (reference sequence). The CDR3 is 18 residues long. The CDR3 sequence: CASSSDSTGPSSYNEQFF. CDR3 bases: TGTGCCAGCAGCTCTGATTCGACAGGCCCTAGCTCCTACAATGAGCAGTTCTTC.

V gene TRBV11-3 combines with J gene TRBJ1-2, with 7 nucleotides matching TRBD1. Germline values: CDR1 SGHNT, CDR2 YENEEA. This CDR3 is built from 19 residues. V lost 1 base and J lost 0; bases outside the gene matches: 14. The CDR3 region has the DNA TGTGCCAGCAGCTTAGGAAGGGGGCCCTTACTGACTGCTAACTATGGCTACACCTTC. Its translation is CASSLGRGPLLTANYGYTF. The full variable domain, completed using reference TRBV11-3 and TRBJ1-2, is EAGVVQSPRYKIIEKKQPVAFWCNPISGHNTLYWYLQNLGQGPELLIRYENEEAVDDSQLPKDRFSAERLKGVDSTLKIQPAELGDSAVYLCASSLGRGPLLTANYGYTFGSGTRLTVV.

V and J are TRBV18 and TRBJ2-7; the D gene is possibly TRBD1 (6 bases). The CDR3 covers 13 residues. CDR1 and CDR2 from the germline V gene are KGHSH and LQKENI. V was trimmed by 4 bases and J by 5 bases, leaving 12 bases between them. This chain's CDR3 is CASSLLEGDEQYF. CDR3 bases: TGTGCCAGCTCACTTCTAGAGGGGGACGAGCAGTACTTC.

The rearrangement joins TRBV19 to TRBJ1-2, with unresolved D. The ends were cut back, 1 base at V and 7 bases at J, with 13 bases in the middle. From germline, CDR1 is LNHDA and CDR2 SQIVND (reference sequence). This CDR3 is 14 amino acids long. This CDR3 is CASSIAFGGFGYTF. As DNA, the CDR3 is TGTGCCAGTAGTATAGCGTTCGGAGGGTTTGGCTACACCTTC. The whole variable domain, filled in from reference TRBV19 and TRBJ1-2, reads DGGITQSPKYLFRKEGQNVTLSCEQNLNHDAMYWYRQDPGQGLRLIYYSQIVNDFQKGDIAEGYSVSREKKESFPLTVTSAQKNPTAFYLCASSIAFGGFGYTFGSGTRLTVV.

The chain combines TRBV2 with TRBJ2-3, with 10 bases identical to TRBD1. Germline CDR1 and CDR2: SNHLY and FYNNEI. The CDR3 is 20 residues long. V lost 4 bases to trimming and J lost 0 bases; unmatched junction nucleotides: 16. In DNA, the CDR3 is TGTGCCAGCAGTGGAAAGGACAGGGGGATTCATCGTAGGAGCACAGATACGCAGTATTTT. Its translation: CASSGKDRGIHRRSTDTQYF.

The chain couples TRBV7-3 to TRBJ2-1; 9 bases agree with TRBD1. Trimming at V came to 3 bases and at J to 4 bases, leaving 7 bases not matched to a gene. The CDR3 sequence is 16 residues long. Looked up from germline, CDR1 is SGHTA and CDR2 is FQGTGA. The CDR3 nucleotides are TGTGCCAGCAGCTTCAATAGGGGACAGGGATACAATGAGCAGTTCTTC. It is translated as CASSFNRGQGYNEQFF.